In this sample, the clone carrying this TCR beta chain turned up once. Its specificity is not known. CDR1 is MNHNY and CDR2 is SVGAGI in the germline V gene (reference sequence). CDR3 length: 15 amino acids. The V gene end was trimmed by 0 bases and the J gene end by 8 bases; junction bases not matched to a gene: 4. This sample was included in a study of cytomegalovirus exposure and HLA in healthy donors. Study-level background: Among around 200 million T cells, an earlier analysis found 95 million to 140 million unique TCR beta sequences.

Findings and limits, study-wide: Immune exposure information available was restricted to CMV serostatus. Some highly shared sequence variants likely arose as a pipeline artifact. An analysis that was carried out later associated 16,000 or so TCR beta sequences with HLA alleles at 0.05 false discovery rate.

60 Vbeta and 13 Jbeta primers were used in PCR. Measured with immunoSEQ multiplex PCR; TCRdb has only the in-frame clones, and not every one. The sample lists 150,000 to 200,000 clones; over 70% were seen once. This sequence was found in a woman in her 50s in good health and CMV-seronegative. Sequencing input: PBMCs. The gene calls are TRBV6-6 and TRBJ1-2; 12 bases fit TRBD1. This chain's CDR3 is CASSYSGQGAWGYTF. CDR3 coding DNA: TGTGCCAGCAGTTACTCGGGACAGGGGGCATGGGGCTACACCTTC.